This T cell receptor (beta chain) is from a study of cytomegalovirus exposure and HLA in healthy donors. Whole-study findings and limits: Most likely, a cluster of highly shared sequence variants arose as a sequencing artifact. In the analysis, some V segments, TRBV6-2 and TRBV6-3 included, were excluded as indistinguishable.

As for the donors, each was a healthy bone marrow donor. The PCR used 60 Vbeta and 13 Jbeta primers. Using immunoSEQ multiplex PCR, the repertoire was profiled, and TCRdb retains in-frame clones only, with some absent. The data hold 150,000 to 200,000 clones, with around 78% observed a single time. The germline gives CDR1 KGHSH, CDR2 LQKENI. CDR3 length: 15 amino acids. Trimming cost V 2 bases and J 8 bases, with 15 bases left between them. As to this clone: Its antigen is unknown.

V is TRBV18 and J is TRBJ1-4; D is unclear. The receptor was isolated from a woman younger than 45 in good health and CMV-seropositive. Material: PBMCs. CDR3 in DNA: TGTGCCAGCTCACCAGAAAGGCAGACTCAGGAAAAACTGTTTTTT. Its protein product is CASSPERQTQEKLFF.